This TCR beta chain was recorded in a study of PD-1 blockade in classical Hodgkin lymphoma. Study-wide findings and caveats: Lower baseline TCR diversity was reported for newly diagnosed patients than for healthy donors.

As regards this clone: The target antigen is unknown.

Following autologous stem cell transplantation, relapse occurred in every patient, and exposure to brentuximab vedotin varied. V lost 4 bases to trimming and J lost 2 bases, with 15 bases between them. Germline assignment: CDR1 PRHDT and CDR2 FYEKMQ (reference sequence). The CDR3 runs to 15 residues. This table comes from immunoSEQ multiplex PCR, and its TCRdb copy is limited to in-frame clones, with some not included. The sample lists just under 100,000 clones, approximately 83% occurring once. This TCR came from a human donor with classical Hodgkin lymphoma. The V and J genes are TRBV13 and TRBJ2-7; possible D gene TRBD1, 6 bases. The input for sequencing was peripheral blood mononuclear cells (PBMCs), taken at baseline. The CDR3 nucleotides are TGTGCCAGCAGCTCTAGCCCCACAGGGACCTACGAGCAGTACTTC. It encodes CASSSSPTGTYEQYF. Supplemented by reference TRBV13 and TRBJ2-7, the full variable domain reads AAGVIQSPRHLIKEKRETATLKCYPIPRHDTVYWYQQGPGQDPQFLISFYEKMQSDKGSIPDRFSAQQFSDYHSELNMSSLELGDSALYFCASSSSPTGTYEQYFGPGTRLTVT.